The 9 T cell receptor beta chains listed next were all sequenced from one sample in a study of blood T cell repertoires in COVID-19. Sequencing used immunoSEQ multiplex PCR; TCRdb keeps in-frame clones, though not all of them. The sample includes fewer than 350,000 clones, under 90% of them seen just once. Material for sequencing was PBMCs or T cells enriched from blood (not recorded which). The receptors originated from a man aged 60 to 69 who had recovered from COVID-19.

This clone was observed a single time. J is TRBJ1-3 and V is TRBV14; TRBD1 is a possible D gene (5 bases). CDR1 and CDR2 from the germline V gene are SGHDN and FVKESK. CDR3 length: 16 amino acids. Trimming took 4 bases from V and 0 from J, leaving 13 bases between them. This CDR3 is CASSRQTADSGNTIYF. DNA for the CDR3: TGTGCCAGCAGCCGCCAGACAGCCGACTCTGGAAACACCATATATTTT.

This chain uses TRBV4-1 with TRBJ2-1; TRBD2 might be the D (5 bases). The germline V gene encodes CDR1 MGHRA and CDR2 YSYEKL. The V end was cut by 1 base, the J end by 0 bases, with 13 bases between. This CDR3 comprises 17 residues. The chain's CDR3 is CASSQVPGSSSYNEQFF. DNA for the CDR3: TGCGCCAGCAGCCAAGTGCCGGGGTCTAGCTCCTACAATGAGCAGTTCTTC.

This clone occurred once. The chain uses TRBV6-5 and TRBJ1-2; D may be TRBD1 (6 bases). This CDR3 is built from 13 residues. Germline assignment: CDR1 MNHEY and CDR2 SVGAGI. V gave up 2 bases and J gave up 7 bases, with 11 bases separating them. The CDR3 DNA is TGTGCCAGCAGTTACATGGGGGCCAGTGGCTACACCTTC. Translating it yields CASSYMGASGYTF.

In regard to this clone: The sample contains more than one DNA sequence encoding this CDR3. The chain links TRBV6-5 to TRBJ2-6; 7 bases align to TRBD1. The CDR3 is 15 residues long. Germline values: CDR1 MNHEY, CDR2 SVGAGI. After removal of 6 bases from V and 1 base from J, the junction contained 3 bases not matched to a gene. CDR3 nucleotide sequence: TGTGCCAGCAGGCTACAGGGGTCTGGGGCCAACGTCCTGACTTTC. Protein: CASRLQGSGANVLTF.

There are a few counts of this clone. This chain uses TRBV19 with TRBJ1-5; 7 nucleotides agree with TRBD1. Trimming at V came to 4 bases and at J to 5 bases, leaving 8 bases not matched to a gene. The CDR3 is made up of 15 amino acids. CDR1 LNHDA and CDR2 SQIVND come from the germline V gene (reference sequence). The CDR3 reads CASSKVETGHQPQHF. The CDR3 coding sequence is TGTGCCAGTAGTAAGGTCGAGACAGGGCATCAGCCCCAGCATTTT. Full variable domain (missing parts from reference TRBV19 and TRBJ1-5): DGGITQSPKYLFRKEGQNVTLSCEQNLNHDAMYWYRQDPGQGLRLIYYSQIVNDFQKGDIAEGYSVSREKKESFPLTVTSAQKNPTAFYLCASSKVETGHQPQHFGDGTRLSIL.

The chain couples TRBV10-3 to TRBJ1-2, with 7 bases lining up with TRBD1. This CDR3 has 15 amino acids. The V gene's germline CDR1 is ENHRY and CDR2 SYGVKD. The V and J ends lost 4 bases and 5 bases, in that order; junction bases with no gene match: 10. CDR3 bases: TGTGCCATCAGTGTCCCGGGACAGCTCCTTTATGGCTACACCTTC. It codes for CAISVPGQLLYGYTF.

The CDR3 is CASSQSVSSGNRYEQYF. CDR3 DNA sequence: TGCGCCAGCAGTCAATCGGTGTCTAGCGGGAATCGCTACGAGCAGTACTTC. This chain connects TRBV23-1 to TRBJ2-7, with 9 bases fitting TRBD2. TRBV23-1 is filed as an ORF, its function uncertain. This CDR3 spans 17 amino acids. J was trimmed by 3 bases and V by 0 bases; bases with no gene match: 9.

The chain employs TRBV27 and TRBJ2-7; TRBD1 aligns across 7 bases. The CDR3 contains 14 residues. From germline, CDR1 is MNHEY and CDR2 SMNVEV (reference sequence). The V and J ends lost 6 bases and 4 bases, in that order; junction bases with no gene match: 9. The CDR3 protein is CASSLQGIGYEQYF. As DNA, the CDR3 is TGTGCCAGCAGCCTACAGGGGATCGGTTACGAGCAGTACTTC.

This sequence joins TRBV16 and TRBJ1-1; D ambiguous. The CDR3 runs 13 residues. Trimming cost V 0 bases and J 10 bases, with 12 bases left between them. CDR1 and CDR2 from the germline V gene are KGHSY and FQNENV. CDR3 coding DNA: TGTGCCAGCAGCCAATCATCTGCGGGAAGAGCTTTCTTT. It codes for CASSQSSAGRAFF.